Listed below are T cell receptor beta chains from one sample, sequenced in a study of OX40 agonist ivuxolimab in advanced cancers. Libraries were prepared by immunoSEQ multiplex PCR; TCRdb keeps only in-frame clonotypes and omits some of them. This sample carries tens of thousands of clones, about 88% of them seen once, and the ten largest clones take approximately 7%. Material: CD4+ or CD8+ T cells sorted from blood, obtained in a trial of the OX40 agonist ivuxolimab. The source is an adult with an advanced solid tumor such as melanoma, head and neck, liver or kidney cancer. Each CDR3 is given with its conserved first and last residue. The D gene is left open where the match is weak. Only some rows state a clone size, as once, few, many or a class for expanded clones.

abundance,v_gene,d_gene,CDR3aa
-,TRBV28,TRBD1,CASSFPGQGFTKNIQYF
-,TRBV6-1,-,CASSEWSNQPQHF
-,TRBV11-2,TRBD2,CASSSIGTSGHQETQYF
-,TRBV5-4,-,CASSLKEGTEQETQYF
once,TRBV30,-,CAWSEAGGPQYF
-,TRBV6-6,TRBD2,CASSYWGGRETDTQYF
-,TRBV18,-,CASSLSGGANVLTF
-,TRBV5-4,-,CASSPPQGNEQFF
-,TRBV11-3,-,CASSLMGETGELFF
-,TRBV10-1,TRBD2,CASSESAGLAGSTDTQYF
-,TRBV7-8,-,CASSLFLGQETNTEAFF
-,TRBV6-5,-,CASSQLQTSYEQYF
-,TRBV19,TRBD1,CASTLTGGGYTF
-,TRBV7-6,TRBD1,CASSRRAPGQISYQPQHF
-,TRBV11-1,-,CASRSTSEQFF
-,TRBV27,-,CASSSPATSYEQYF